This passage covers 23 T cell receptor beta chains from one sample sequenced in a study of CXCR3-negative and CXCR3-positive naive CD8 T cells. In preparing the TRB cDNA libraries, 5' RACE with UMI labels was used. TCRdb processed the 5' RACE reads again and assigns one entry to each CDR3 protein, with no DNA. This sample carries 45,000 or so distinct CDR3 sequences, with 1.6% going to the ten biggest clones. Sequenced material: naive CXCR3- CD8+ T cells from blood. The subset was: CD45RO-CCR7+CD27+CD95- naive CD8+ T cells lacking CXCR3 (TNR3-). The receptors shown here come from a human donor in good health. Some clones in this sample may be carry-over from other donors' samples.

This CDR3 reads CATSRVSRAQYF. This chain uses TRBV15 with TRBJ2-3; TCRdb reports TRBD2, a call that lacks DNA to check it against. Germline V gene lookup returns CDR1 LNHNV and CDR2 YYDKDF (reference sequence). CDR3 length: 12 amino acids.

The genes are TRBV7-2 and TRBJ1-6. CDR1 is SGHTA, CDR2 FQGNSA, per germline. This CDR3 is 17 amino acids long. The CDR3 spells CASSHSRGGWPNSPLHF.

Its frequency marks this clonotype as medium-sized. The V gene is TRBV7-6, the J gene TRBJ2-1; there is no DNA to check the TCRdb D call of TRBD1. The CDR3 is made up of 14 amino acids. CDR1 and CDR2 (germline): SGHVS, FNYEAQ. This CDR3 reads CASSLRDGYNEQFF.

This rearrangement joins TRBV7-2 to TRBJ2-1; TCRdb names TRBD1, which stays unverified in the absence of DNA. CDR1 and CDR2 from the germline V gene are SGHTA and FQGNSA. This CDR3 is built from 15 residues. CDR3 region: CASSPNSGFGNEQFF.

V is TRBV28 and J is TRBJ2-7; the TRBD1 assignment by TCRdb is unverifiable without DNA. This CDR3 has 15 amino acids. Germline values: CDR1 MDHEN, CDR2 SYDVKM. This chain's CDR3 is CASSGWTGDIYEQYF.

This rearrangement joins TRBV6-2 or TRBV6-3 to TRBJ2-7. The germline CDR1 and CDR2 sequences are MNHEY and SVGEGT. CDR3 length: 15 amino acids. The CDR3: CASSPRGTDLFGGYF.

V is TRBV7-9 and J is TRBJ1-1; without DNA, the TCRdb call of TRBD1 cannot be checked. Germline CDR1 SEHNR, CDR2 FQNEAQ (reference sequence). The CDR3 extends over 12 amino acids. The CDR3 reads CASSWGGTEAFF.

The rearrangement uses TRBV5-1 and TRBJ2-2. The CDR3 is made up of 14 amino acids. Germline assignment: CDR1 SGHRS and CDR2 YFSETQ. CDR3 in amino acids: CASSLEWKTGELFF.

The chain joins TRBV11-2 to TRBJ2-3; TCRdb indicates TRBD1, and absent DNA this call remains unverified. Germline CDR1 is SGHAT and CDR2 is FQNNGV. CDR3 length: 18 amino acids. This CDR3 is CASSARPGTDDSTDTQYF.

The chain links TRBV29-1 to TRBJ2-7. Germline V gene lookup returns CDR1 SQVTM and CDR2 ANQGSEA. The CDR3 runs 14 residues. This chain's CDR3 is CSVEDLGSPYEQYF.

The V call is TRBV4-3, the J call TRBJ2-1. Germline V gene sequence: CDR1 LGHNA, CDR2 YSLEER. CDR3 size: 17 residues. The CDR3 reads CASSQVYPLTTYNEQFF.

V usage is TRBV7-8 and J usage is TRBJ2-7; the TRBD1 assignment by TCRdb is unverifiable without DNA. The CDR3 is made up of 14 amino acids. In germline, CDR1 is SGHVS, CDR2 FQNEAQ. CDR3 sequence: CASSVGSGVYEQYF.

The V gene is TRBV11-2, the J gene TRBJ2-1. Germline loops: CDR1 SGHAT, CDR2 FQNNGV. The CDR3 is 13 amino acids. The CDR3 loop is CASSSRPHNEQFF. The variable domain in full, with the rest retrieved from reference TRBV11-2 and TRBJ2-1, is EAGVAQSPRYKIIEKRQSVAFWCNPISGHATLYWYQQILGQGPKLLIQFQNNGVVDDSQLPKDRFSAERLKGVDSTLKIQPAKLEDSAVYLCASSSRPHNEQFFGPGTRLTVL.

V usage is TRBV6-2 or TRBV6-3 and J usage is TRBJ2-2; checking the TCRdb D call of TRBD2 is not possible without DNA. This CDR3 has 16 amino acids. Germline lookup yields CDR1 MNHEY and CDR2 SVGEGT. CDR3 in amino acids: CASSRILAGETGEPFF.

The chain has TRBV20-1 and TRBJ2-1; TCRdb picks TRBD2, but there is no DNA to check that call. The CDR3 contains 16 residues. Germline values: CDR1 DFQATT, CDR2 SNEGSKA (reference sequence). CDR3 sequence reads: CSARGPGLADYNEQFF.

The chain links TRBV28 to TRBJ2-7; the D call of TRBD1 rests on TCRdb alone, since no DNA is present to check it. Germline assignment: CDR1 MDHEN and CDR2 SYDVKM. CDR3 length: 14 amino acids. CDR3: CAGQGVGFSSEQYF.

The chain couples TRBV12-3 or TRBV12-4 to TRBJ2-5; the TRBD1 assignment by TCRdb is unverifiable without DNA. There are 13 residues in the CDR3. CDR3: CASRGGGQETQYF.

The gene calls are TRBV6-2 or TRBV6-3 and TRBJ2-5; TCRdb names TRBD2, which stays unverified in the absence of DNA. From germline, CDR1 is MNHEY and CDR2 SVGEGT. The CDR3 consists of 19 residues. The CDR3 reads CASSYEPETSGGISETQYF.

This chain uses TRBV9 with TRBJ2-6. This CDR3 comprises 19 residues. Germline values: CDR1 SGDLS, CDR2 YYNGEE. CDR3 region: CASSVAYGSAYSGANVLTF.

This rearrangement joins TRBV28 to TRBJ2-5. The length of the CDR3 is 15 residues. Germline-derived CDR1 and CDR2 are MDHEN and SYDVKM. The CDR3 protein is CASSLRVQFQETQYF.

The rearrangement links TRBV5-4 to TRBJ2-7. CDR3 length: 13 residues. Looked up from germline, CDR1 is SGHNT and CDR2 is YYREEE (reference sequence). CDR3 amino acids: CASSLRPVYEQYF.

This chain links TRBV19 with TRBJ2-7; checking the TCRdb D call of TRBD1 is not possible without DNA. The germline CDR1 and CDR2 sequences are LNHDA and SQIVND (reference sequence). This CDR3 comprises 13 residues. The chain's CDR3 is CASSGWTDYEQYF.

By frequency, this clonotype is medium-sized. This chain uses TRBV4-3 with TRBJ2-7. Germline V gene data show CDR1 as LGHNA and CDR2 as YSLEER. This CDR3 is built from 15 residues. CDR3 region: CASSQDRDGAYEQYF.